This TCR beta chain was obtained from a study of lymphopenia after photon versus proton radiotherapy. Libraries were prepared by immunoSEQ multiplex PCR; TCRdb keeps only in-frame clonotypes and omits some of them. The sample records 60,000 or so clones, around 90% being singletons. Findings of the study overall: Post-nadir TCR diversity decline inversely tracked overall survival among those who died.

With respect to this clone: No antigen is known for it.

Deletions cut 3 bases from V and 9 bases from J, with 6 bases between. Germline-derived CDR1 and CDR2 are SNHLY and FYNNEI. This CDR3 spans 11 amino acids. This TCR derives from an elderly man with esophageal cancer. Sequencing was performed on peripheral blood, taken from a patient treated with proton-based radiotherapy. This chain joins TRBV2 and TRBJ2-1; D unresolved. The CDR3: CASSETSEQFF. CDR3 nucleotides: TGTGCCAGCAGTGAGACGTCTGAGCAGTTCTTC.